Listed here are 19 T cell receptor beta chains from one sample, sequenced in a study of blood T cells in healthy people across ages. Through a sample-barcoded 5' primer and a J-beta primer mix, a second PCR was run for roughly 6 to 12 cycles. TCRdb re-called the 5' RACE reads with MiXCR, one entry per CDR3 protein. This sample has 1.5 million to 2 million distinct CDR3 sequences, with approximately 30% found just once. The specimen sequenced was blood. The receptor set was obtained from a young woman in good health.

A remark on this clonotype: Given a much more abundant clone one base away, this may be a read error. This chain links TRBV7-3 with TRBJ1-1; 7 bases are shared with TRBD1. J gave up 6 bases and V 3 bases, and 4 bases lay outside the gene matches. CDR1 is SGHTA and CDR2 is FQGTGA in the germline V gene. The CDR3 is made up of 13 amino acids. CDR3 residues: CASSFTGESEAFF. As DNA, the CDR3 is TGTGCCAGCAGCTTTACAGGGGAATCTGAAGCTTTCTTT.

The rearrangement joins TRBV6-2 or TRBV6-3 to TRBJ1-6; D is unclear. The V and J ends lost 2 bases and 9 bases respectively, with 5 bases between them. The CDR3 is 12 residues long. The germline CDR1 and CDR2 sequences are MNHEY and SVGEGT. CDR3 residues: CASSYQTSPLHF. CDR3 coding DNA: TGTGCCAGCAGTTACCAGACTTCACCCCTCCACTTT.

This clonotype showed up many times. The chain joins TRBV7-2 to TRBJ2-7; D not certain. Trimming shortened V by 6 bases and J by 0 bases, and 18 bases separated the two germline ends. CDR1 is SGHTA, CDR2 FQGNSA, per germline. The CDR3 runs 16 residues. CDR3 sequence: CASSSQGSTASYEQYF. CDR3 DNA: TGTGCCAGCAGTTCCCAAGGTAGTACAGCCTCCTACGAGCAGTACTTC.

This clonotype has only a few counts. This sequence joins TRBV4-1 and TRBJ2-7; 8 bases fit TRBD2. This CDR3 spans 15 amino acids. V lost 0 bases, J lost 3 bases, and 4 bases stayed unmatched. Germline-derived CDR1 and CDR2 are MGHRA and YSYEKL. This CDR3 is CASSQDNGGGYEQYF. CDR3 sequence (DNA): TGCGCCAGCAGCCAAGACAACGGGGGGGGCTACGAGCAGTACTTC.

Comment on this clonotype: One end of the junction fails to match germline, which may point to a read error. The gene calls are TRBV3-1 and TRBJ2-1; D call uncertain. CDR3 length: 13 residues. CDR1 LGHDT and CDR2 YNNKEL come from the germline V gene (reference sequence). Here the CDR3 DNA reads TGTGCCAGCATCCAAGATAGGGACAATGAGCAGTTCTTC. It translates to CASIQDRDNEQFF.

The chain recombines TRBV2 with TRBJ1-1, with D possibly TRBD1 on 6 matching bases. The CDR3 length is 13 residues. Germline-derived CDR1 and CDR2 are SNHLY and FYNNEI. V gave up 10 bases and J gave up 0 bases, with 12 bases separating them. CDR3 protein: CATPDRLNTEAFF. CDR3 nucleotides: TGTGCCACCCCGGACAGATTGAACACTGAAGCTTTCTTT.

This clonotype was counted many times. The chain combines TRBV3-1 with TRBJ1-2, with D possibly TRBD1 on 6 matching bases. Between the trimmed V and J ends, which lost 3 bases and 4 bases, there was a span of 9 bases. This CDR3 has 13 residues. CDR1 and CDR2 from the germline V gene are LGHDT and YNNKEL (reference sequence). The CDR3 spells CASSQGGRYGYTF. Written as DNA, the CDR3 is TGTGCCAGCAGCCAGGGGGGCCGCTATGGCTACACCTTC.

V is TRBV20-1 and J is TRBJ2-3, with TRBD2 matching 7 bases. V was pared by 0 bases and J by 6 bases, with 9 bases of the junction left unmatched. The CDR3 consists of 15 residues. Looked up from germline, CDR1 is DFQATT and CDR2 is SNEGSKA (reference sequence). The chain's CDR3 is CSARDQRGNIDTQYF. Here the CDR3 DNA reads TGCAGTGCTAGAGATCAGCGGGGTAATATCGATACGCAGTATTTT.

This clonotype was detected many times. The chain carries TRBV20-1 and TRBJ2-1, with TRBD2 identical over 9 bases. The V gene's germline CDR1 is DFQATT and CDR2 SNEGSKA (reference sequence). The CDR3 has 12 amino acids. Trimming at V came to 3 bases and at J to 9 bases, leaving 3 bases not matched to a gene. The CDR3 reads CSASAGGTEQFF. CDR3 nucleotides: TGCAGTGCTAGCGCGGGAGGGACTGAGCAGTTCTTC.

This clonotype was counted only a few times. The rearrangement uses TRBV28 and TRBJ2-1, with D maybe TRBD2 (7 bases). V was cut by 8 bases and J by 2 bases, with 19 bases left in between. The CDR3 totals 16 residues. Germline-derived CDR1 and CDR2 are MDHEN and SYDVKM. The chain's CDR3 is CASFGLGRGAYNEQFF. The CDR3 coding sequence is TGTGCCAGCTTTGGACTGGGGAGGGGGGCCTACAATGAGCAGTTCTTC.

This clonotype was counted at least ten times. The chain carries TRBV5-1 and TRBJ2-1; D ambiguous. This CDR3 has 16 residues. CDR1 is SGHRS, CDR2 YFSETQ, per germline. V dropped 4 bases and J dropped 0 bases, with 14 bases sitting between them. In DNA, the CDR3 is TGCGCCAGCAGCCCCGGACCTGCGAGCTCCTACAATGAGCAGTTCTTC. Its translation is CASSPGPASSYNEQFF.

As concerns this clonotype: Compared with germline, one end of the junction differs, possibly owing to a read error. The chain employs TRBV28 and TRBJ2-3; D is perhaps TRBD1 (6 bases). The CDR3 extends over 17 amino acids. Germline V gives CDR1 MDHEN, CDR2 SYDVKM. CDR3 sequence reads: CTSSQSGALLFTDTQYF. The CDR3 DNA reads as TGTACCAGCAGCCAATCAGGGGCCCTACTCTTCACAGATACGCAGTATTTT.

This clonotype was found many times. The V and J genes are TRBV6-5 and TRBJ2-5; TRBD1 matches at 7 bases. Germline assignment: CDR1 MNHEY and CDR2 SVGAGI. Trimming cost V 5 bases and J 2 bases; bases outside gene matches: 8. The CDR3 consists of 15 residues. The DNA for the CDR3 is TGTGCCAGCAGTAAACAGGGGTCCCGTCAAGAGACCCAGTACTTC. Its protein is CASSKQGSRQETQYF.

This chain links TRBV29-1 with TRBJ2-1, with TRBD2 matching over 13 bases. The CDR3 extends over 13 amino acids. Germline trimming cut 5 bases from V and 7 bases from J; bases unmatched to any gene: 2. CDR1 is SQVTM and CDR2 is ANQGSEA in the germline V gene. The CDR3 loop is CSVSTSGGNEQFF. DNA of the CDR3: TGCAGCGTTTCGACTAGCGGGGGGAATGAGCAGTTCTTC.

This clonotype was seen more than once but under ten times. The J gene is TRBJ2-3, the V gene TRBV6-5, with a possible D match to TRBD1 (5 bases). The length of the CDR3 is 13 residues. Germline V gene lookup returns CDR1 MNHEY and CDR2 SVGAGI. Trimming stripped 6 bases from V and 2 bases from J, with 9 bases between. The CDR3 sequence: CASRETATDTQYF. The CDR3 DNA sequence: TGTGCCAGCAGGGAGACAGCCACAGATACGCAGTATTTT.

This rearrangement joins TRBV10-3 to TRBJ2-5, with D hard to call. This CDR3 has 17 amino acids. Germline loops: CDR1 ENHRY, CDR2 SYGVKD. The V end lost 4 bases, the J end lost 4 bases, and 22 bases lay between the germline ends. The CDR3 is CAISALRRSESRETQYF. CDR3 sequence (DNA): TGTGCCATCAGTGCGCTCAGACGGAGCGAGTCGCGAGAGACCCAGTACTTC.

Comment on this clonotype: The CDR3 does not end in the conserved phenylalanine or tryptophan, so this is likely a read error. The rearrangement uses TRBV10-3 and TRBJ2-1, with D unclear. With 3 bases removed from V and 4 bases from J, the gap between germline ends came to 22 bases. The CDR3 runs to 18 residues. Germline V gene sequence: CDR1 ENHRY, CDR2 SYGVKD. CDR3 nucleotides: TGTGCCATCAGTGAAGGGCGCCCTAGACCCTGGGGTTACAATGAGCAGTTCGTC. This sequence encodes CAISEGRPRPWGYNEQFV.

This clonotype was recorded a few times. The chain has TRBV18 and TRBJ2-1; 12 nucleotides align to TRBD2. The CDR3 is 16 residues long. Germline loops: CDR1 KGHSH, CDR2 LQKENI. V lost 3 bases, J lost 5 bases, and 5 bases stayed unmatched. The CDR3, as DNA: TGTGCCAGCTCACCGAGGGGACTAGCGGGCAACAATGAGCAGTTCTTC. Protein: CASSPRGLAGNNEQFF.

The chain carries TRBV7-9 and TRBJ1-1; D is perhaps TRBD1 (6 bases). CDR3 length: 15 amino acids. Germline V gives CDR1 SEHNR, CDR2 FQNEAQ (reference sequence). The V and J ends lost 5 bases and 2 bases respectively, with 15 bases between them. The chain's CDR3 is CASSVLRDTNTEAFF. CDR3 in DNA: TGTGCCAGCAGCGTCCTCCGGGACACAAACACTGAAGCTTTCTTT.